The 16 T cell receptor beta chains presented below share a single source sample, sequenced in a study of cytomegalovirus exposure and HLA in healthy donors. The PCR used 60 Vbeta and 13 Jbeta primers. TCRdb's copy holds only in-frame clones and misses some; the assay was immunoSEQ multiplex PCR. The table records 90,000 to 120,000 clones, about 79% of them present only once. Sequencing was done on a sample of PBMCs. Receptor source: a man aged 50 to 60 in good health and CMV-seropositive.

This clone was counted a single time. This sample also contains other DNA sequences that code for the same CDR3. V usage is TRBV27 and J usage is TRBJ2-3; 10 bases fit TRBD2. V shed 6 bases, J shed 3 bases, and the junction held 9 bases outside the gene matches. The CDR3 spans 16 residues. In germline, CDR1 is MNHEY, CDR2 SMNVEV (reference sequence). Here the CDR3 reads CASRTSTSGKTDTQYF. The CDR3 nucleotides read TGTGCCAGCAGAACTTCAACTAGCGGGAAAACAGATACGCAGTATTTT.

The chain joins TRBV2 to TRBJ1-5; D is ambiguous. Germline CDR1 SNHLY, CDR2 FYNNEI. V dropped 0 bases and J dropped 3 bases, with 3 bases sitting between them. This CDR3 region has 13 residues. The CDR3 loop reads CASSEAYNQPQHF. The CDR3 DNA is TGTGCCAGCAGTGAAGCCTACAATCAGCCCCAGCATTTT.

The J gene is TRBJ2-1, the V gene TRBV19; D possibly corresponds to TRBD2 (5 bases). CDR1 and CDR2 from the germline V gene are LNHDA and SQIVND (reference sequence). This CDR3 spans 17 amino acids. Trimming shortened V by 1 base and J by 3 bases, and 16 bases separated the two germline ends. CDR3 in amino acids: CASSIAPSGSFYNEQFF. In nucleotides, the CDR3 is TGTGCCAGTAGTATAGCCCCCTCGGGATCGTTCTACAATGAGCAGTTCTTC.

In DNA form, the CDR3 reads TGTGCCTGGAGTCCAGGGGCTAACTATGGCTACACCTTC. Residues: CAWSPGANYGYTF. This chain uses TRBV30 with TRBJ1-2, with D perhaps TRBD1 (6 bases). V lost 2 bases to trimming and J lost 0 bases, with 7 bases between them. The V gene's germline CDR1 is GTSNPN and CDR2 SVGIG (reference sequence). The CDR3 has 13 residues. Based on the CDR3 plus reference TRBV30 and TRBJ1-2, the full variable domain is SQTIHQWPATLVQPVGSPLSLECTVEGTSNPNLYWYRQAAGRGLQLLFYSVGIGQISSEVPQNLSASRPQDRQFILSSKKLLLSDSGFYLCAWSPGANYGYTFGSGTRLTVV.

The chain combines TRBV4-1 with TRBJ1-2; no definite D call. V was cut by 4 bases and J by 7 bases, with 19 bases left in between. The CDR3 covers 15 residues. CDR1 and CDR2 from the germline V gene are MGHRA and YSYEKL. DNA of the CDR3: TGCGCCAGCAGCCTCCTAGACCTCGCGCCATCTGGCTACACCTTC. This sequence encodes CASSLLDLAPSGYTF.

V gene TRBV5-1 combines with J gene TRBJ2-3; 7 nucleotides agree with TRBD1. The CDR3 has 14 residues. CDR1 is SGHRS, CDR2 YFSETQ, per germline. Trimming removed 2 bases from V and 1 base from J; junction bases left unmatched: 1. The DNA of the CDR3 is TGCGCCAGCAGCTTCACAGGGGGCACAGATACGCAGTATTTT. Protein: CASSFTGGTDTQYF.

J is TRBJ2-5 and V is TRBV4-1; tentatively, D is TRBD2 (7 bases). The J call may be incorrect, as the DNA end agrees better with TRBJ2-7. The CDR3 runs 15 residues. Germline CDR1 MGHRA, CDR2 YSYEKL. CDR3: CASSQDSGGHYEQYF. As DNA, the CDR3 is TGCGCCAGCAGCCAAGATTCCGGGGGGCACTACGAGCAGTACTTC.

The V call is TRBV5-4, the J call TRBJ2-1, with TRBD2 identical over 7 bases. Germline V CDR1 and CDR2: SGHNT, YYREEE (reference sequence). The J segment lost 5 bases and the V segment lost 0 bases, leaving 5 bases of the junction unmatched. This CDR3 contains 15 residues. The CDR3 DNA sequence: TGTGCCAGCAGCTTGGTGGCGGGAGACCACAATGAGCAGTTCTTC. Translating it yields CASSLVAGDHNEQFF. Full variable domain (outside the CDR3, taken from reference TRBV5-4 and TRBJ2-1): ETGVTQSPTHLIKTRGQQVTLRCSSQSGHNTVSWYQQALGQGPQFIFQYYREEENGRGNFPPRFSGLQFPNYSSELNVNALELDDSALYLCASSLVAGDHNEQFFGPGTRLTVL.

This chain joins TRBV9 and TRBJ1-2; a possible D gene is TRBD1 (5 bases). Germline lookup yields CDR1 SGDLS and CDR2 YYNGEE. The CDR3 has 13 residues. Trimming shortened V by 4 bases and J by 8 bases, and 15 bases separated the two germline ends. The CDR3 DNA is TGTGCCAGCAGCCCAGGAGGGAAGGGGGGCTACACCTTC. Its protein product is CASSPGGKGGYTF.

The chain couples TRBV4-1 to TRBJ1-2; a possible D gene is TRBD1 (6 bases). This CDR3 contains 19 residues. Germline assignment: CDR1 MGHRA and CDR2 YSYEKL. The V and J ends lost 1 base and 4 bases respectively, with 25 bases between them. The chain's CDR3 is CASSQVPTRGGTYSYGYTF. CDR3 bases: TGCGCCAGCAGCCAAGTCCCAACCCGGGGGGGCACCTACTCCTATGGCTACACCTTC.

The sample holds a few counts of this clone. The chain has TRBV2 and TRBJ1-1; D gene ambiguous. The CDR3 sequence is 13 residues long. The V gene's germline CDR1 is SNHLY and CDR2 FYNNEI. V was trimmed by 2 bases and J by 3 bases, leaving 7 bases between them. CDR3: CASSELEDTEAFF. CDR3 nucleotide sequence: TGTGCCAGCAGTGAACTAGAGGACACTGAAGCTTTCTTT. Full variable domain (remainder filled in from reference TRBV2 and TRBJ1-1): EPEVTQTPSHQVTQMGQEVILRCVPISNHLYFYWYRQILGQKVEFLVSFYNNEISEKSEIFDDQFSVERPDGSNFTLKIRSTKLEDSAMYFCASSELEDTEAFFGQGTRLTVV.

The rearrangement links TRBV7-2 to TRBJ1-5; no clear D. The germline V gene encodes CDR1 SGHTA and CDR2 FQGNSA. V lost 4 bases, J lost 6 bases, and 10 bases lay in between. CDR3 length equals 13 residues. CDR3 DNA: TGTGCCAGCAGCTCGGAGGCGTCTCAGCCCCAGCATTTT. It specifies CASSSEASQPQHF.

The chain has TRBV5-1 and TRBJ2-7; 8 nucleotides line up with TRBD2. The CDR3 totals 15 residues. J gave up 3 bases and V 0 bases, and 5 bases lay outside the gene matches. Germline V gene data show CDR1 as SGHRS and CDR2 as YFSETQ. The CDR3 nucleotides read TGCGCCAGCAGCTTGGTCGGGGGGGCTTTCTACGAGCAGTACTTC. It translates to CASSLVGGAFYEQYF.

The chain recombines TRBV2 with TRBJ2-7; perhaps TRBD1 as D (6 bases). The V end was cut by 4 bases, the J end by 7 bases, with 17 bases between. The CDR3 spans 14 residues. Germline CDR1 and CDR2: SNHLY and FYNNEI. The CDR3 here is CASSGTDRLGEQYF. CDR3 nucleotides: TGTGCCAGCAGTGGGACTGACAGGCTGGGGGAGCAGTACTTC.

This clone was seen just once. The chain employs TRBV15 and TRBJ1-2; 12 nucleotides align to TRBD1. The J segment lost 5 bases and the V segment lost 6 bases, leaving 7 bases of the junction unmatched. CDR1 is LNHNV and CDR2 is YYDKDF in the germline V gene (reference sequence). There are 15 residues in the CDR3. The CDR3 region is CATRVGQGALYGYTF. DNA of the CDR3: TGTGCCACCAGAGTGGGACAGGGGGCCCTTTATGGCTACACCTTC.

The rearrangement uses TRBV5-1 and TRBJ2-3; 14 bases match TRBD2. This CDR3 is built from 16 residues. The V gene end was trimmed by 8 bases and the J gene end by 6 bases; junction bases not matched to a gene: 11. Germline CDR1 reads SGHRS; CDR2 reads YFSETQ. CDR3 in DNA: TGCGCCAGTAGTACCGGGACTAGCGGGAGTTTGGATACGCAGTATTTT. Translated: CASSTGTSGSLDTQYF.